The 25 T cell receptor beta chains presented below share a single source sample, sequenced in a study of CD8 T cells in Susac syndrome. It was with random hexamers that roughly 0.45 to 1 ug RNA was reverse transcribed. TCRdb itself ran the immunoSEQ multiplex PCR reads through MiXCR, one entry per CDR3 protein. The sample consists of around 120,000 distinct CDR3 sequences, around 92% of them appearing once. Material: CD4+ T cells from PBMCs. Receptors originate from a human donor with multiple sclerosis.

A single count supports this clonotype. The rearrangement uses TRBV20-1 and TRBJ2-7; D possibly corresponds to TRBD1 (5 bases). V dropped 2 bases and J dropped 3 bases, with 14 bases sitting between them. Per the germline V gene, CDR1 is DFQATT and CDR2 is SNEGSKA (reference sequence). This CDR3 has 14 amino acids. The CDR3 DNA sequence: TGCAGTGCTAGATCACGGCGTCAGGGCTACGAGCAGTACTTC. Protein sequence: CSARSRRQGYEQYF.

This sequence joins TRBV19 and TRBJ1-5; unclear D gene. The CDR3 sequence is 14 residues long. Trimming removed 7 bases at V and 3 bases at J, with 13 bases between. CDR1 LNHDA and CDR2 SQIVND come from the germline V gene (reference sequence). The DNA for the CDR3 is TGTGCCAGTACCACGGACGGCTACAATCAGCCCCAGCATTTT. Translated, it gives CASTTDGYNQPQHF.

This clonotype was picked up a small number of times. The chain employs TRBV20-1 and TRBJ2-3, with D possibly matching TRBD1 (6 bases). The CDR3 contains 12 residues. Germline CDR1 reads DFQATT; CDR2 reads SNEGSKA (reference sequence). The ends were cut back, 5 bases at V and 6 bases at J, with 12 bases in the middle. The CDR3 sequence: CSAPTGSDTQYF. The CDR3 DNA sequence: TGCAGTGCTCCAACAGGGAGCGATACGCAGTATTTT.

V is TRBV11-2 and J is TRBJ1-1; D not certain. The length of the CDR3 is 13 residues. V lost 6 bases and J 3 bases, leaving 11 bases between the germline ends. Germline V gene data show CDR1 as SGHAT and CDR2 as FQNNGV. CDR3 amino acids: CASSSQPDTEAFF. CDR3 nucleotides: TGTGCCAGCAGTTCGCAGCCGGACACTGAAGCTTTCTTT.

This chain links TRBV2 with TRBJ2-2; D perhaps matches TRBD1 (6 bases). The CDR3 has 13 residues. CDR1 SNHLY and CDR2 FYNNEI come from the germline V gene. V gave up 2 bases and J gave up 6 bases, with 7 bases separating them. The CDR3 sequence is CASSEWGPGELFF. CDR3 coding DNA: TGTGCCAGCAGTGAATGGGGGCCCGGGGAGCTGTTTTTT.

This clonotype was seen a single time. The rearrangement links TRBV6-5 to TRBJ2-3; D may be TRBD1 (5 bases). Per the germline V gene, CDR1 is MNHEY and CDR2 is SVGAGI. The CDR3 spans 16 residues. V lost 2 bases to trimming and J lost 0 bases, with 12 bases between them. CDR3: CASSYGRRVSTDTQYF. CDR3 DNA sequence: TGTGCCAGCAGTTACGGGCGCAGGGTCAGCACAGATACGCAGTATTTT.

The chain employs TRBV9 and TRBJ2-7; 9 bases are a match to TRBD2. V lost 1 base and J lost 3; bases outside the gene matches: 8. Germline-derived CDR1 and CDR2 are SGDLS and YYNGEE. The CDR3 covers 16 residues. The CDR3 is CASSVRSGGFIYEQYF. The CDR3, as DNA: TGTGCCAGCAGCGTAAGGAGCGGGGGGTTTATCTACGAGCAGTACTTC.

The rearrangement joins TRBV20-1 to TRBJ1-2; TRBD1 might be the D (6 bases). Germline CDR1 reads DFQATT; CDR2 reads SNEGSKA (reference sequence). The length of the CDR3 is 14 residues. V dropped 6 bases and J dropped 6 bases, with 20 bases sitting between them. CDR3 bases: TGCAGTGCCATCCCGGGACACCCTGGGCATGGCTACACCTTC. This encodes CSAIPGHPGHGYTF.

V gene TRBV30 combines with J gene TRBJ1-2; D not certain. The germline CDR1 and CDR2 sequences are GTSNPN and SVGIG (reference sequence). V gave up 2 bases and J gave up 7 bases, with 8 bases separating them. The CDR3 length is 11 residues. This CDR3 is CAWSTTIGYTF. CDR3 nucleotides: TGTGCCTGGAGTACGACGATTGGCTACACCTTC.

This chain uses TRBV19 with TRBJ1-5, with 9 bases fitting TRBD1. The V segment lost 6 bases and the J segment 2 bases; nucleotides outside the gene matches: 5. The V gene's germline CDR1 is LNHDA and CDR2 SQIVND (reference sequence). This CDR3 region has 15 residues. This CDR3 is CASRGTGTGNQPQHF. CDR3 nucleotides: TGTGCCAGTAGAGGGACAGGGACGGGCAATCAGCCCCAGCATTTT.

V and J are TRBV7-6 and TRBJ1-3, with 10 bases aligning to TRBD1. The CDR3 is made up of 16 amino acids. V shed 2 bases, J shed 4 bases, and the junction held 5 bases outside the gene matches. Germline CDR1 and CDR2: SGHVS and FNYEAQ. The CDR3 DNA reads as TGTGCCAGCAGCTTAATGGGACAGGGGTACGGAAACACCATATATTTT. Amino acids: CASSLMGQGYGNTIYF.

The CDR3 nucleotides are TGTGCCAGCAGTTATGGACAAGAGACCCAGTACTTC. Protein product: CASSYGQETQYF. The rearrangement joins TRBV6-5 to TRBJ2-5; the D is unclear. V lost 3 bases, J lost 2 bases, and 4 bases lay in between. The CDR3 contains 12 residues. CDR1 is MNHEY, CDR2 SVGAGI, per germline.

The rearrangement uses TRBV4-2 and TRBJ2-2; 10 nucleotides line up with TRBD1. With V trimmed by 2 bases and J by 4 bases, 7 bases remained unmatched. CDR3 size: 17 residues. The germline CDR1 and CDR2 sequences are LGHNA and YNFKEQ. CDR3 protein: CASSQKDRGRATGELFF. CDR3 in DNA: TGTGCCAGCAGCCAAAAAGACAGGGGGCGGGCCACCGGGGAGCTGTTTTTT.

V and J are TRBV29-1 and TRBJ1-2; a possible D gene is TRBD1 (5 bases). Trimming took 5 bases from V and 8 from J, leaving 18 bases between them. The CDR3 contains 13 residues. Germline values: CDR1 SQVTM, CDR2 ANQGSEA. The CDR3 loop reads CSVRVLTGHGYTF. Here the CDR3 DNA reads TGCAGCGTTAGGGTACTAACAGGTCACGGCTACACCTTC. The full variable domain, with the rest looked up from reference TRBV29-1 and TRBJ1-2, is SAVISQKPSRDICQRGTSLTIQCQVDSQVTMMFWYRQQPGQSLTLIATANQGSEATYESGFVIDKFPISRPNLTFSTLTVSNMSPEDSSIYLCSVRVLTGHGYTFGSGTRLTVV.

CDR3 amino acids: CASSQDRGRLAKNIQYF. The CDR3 DNA sequence: TGCGCCAGCAGCCAAGATCGGGGGCGCCTAGCCAAAAACATTCAGTACTTC. The chain uses TRBV4-3 and TRBJ2-4; D is possibly TRBD1 or TRBD2 (6 bases each). The germline CDR1 and CDR2 sequences are LGHNA and YSLEER. Trimming removed 0 bases at V and 0 bases at J, with 12 bases between. The CDR3 is 17 residues long.

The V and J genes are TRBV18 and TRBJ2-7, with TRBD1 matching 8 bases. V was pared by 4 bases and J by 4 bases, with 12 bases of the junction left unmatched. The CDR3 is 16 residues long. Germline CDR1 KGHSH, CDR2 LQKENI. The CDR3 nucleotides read TGTGCCAGCTCACAAGGGCCCCAAACAGGGGGGTACGAGCAGTACTTC. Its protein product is CASSQGPQTGGYEQYF.

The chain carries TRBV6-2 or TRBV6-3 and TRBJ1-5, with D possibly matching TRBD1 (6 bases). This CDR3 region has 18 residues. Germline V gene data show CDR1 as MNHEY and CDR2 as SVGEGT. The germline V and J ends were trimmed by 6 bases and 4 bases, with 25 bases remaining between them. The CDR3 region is CASRELGIFGGRNQPQHF. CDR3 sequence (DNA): TGTGCCAGCAGAGAACTCGGTATCTTTGGGGGGCGGAATCAGCCCCAGCATTTT.

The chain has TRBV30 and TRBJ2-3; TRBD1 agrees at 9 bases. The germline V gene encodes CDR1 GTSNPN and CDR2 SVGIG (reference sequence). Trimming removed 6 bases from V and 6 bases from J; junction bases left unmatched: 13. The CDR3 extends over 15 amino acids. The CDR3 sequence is CACEPGQGLGDTQYF. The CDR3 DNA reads TGTGCCTGCGAACCGGGACAGGGTTTGGGGGATACGCAGTATTTT.

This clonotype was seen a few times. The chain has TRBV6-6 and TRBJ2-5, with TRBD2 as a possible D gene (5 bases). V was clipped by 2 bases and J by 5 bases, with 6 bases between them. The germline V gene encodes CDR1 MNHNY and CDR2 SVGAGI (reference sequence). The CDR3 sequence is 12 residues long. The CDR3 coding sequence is TGTGCCAGCAGTTACGGGGAGGAGACCCAGTACTTC. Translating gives CASSYGEETQYF.

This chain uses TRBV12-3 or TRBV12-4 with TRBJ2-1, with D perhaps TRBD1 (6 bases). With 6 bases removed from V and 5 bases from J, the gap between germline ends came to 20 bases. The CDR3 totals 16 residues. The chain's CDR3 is CASSLVFGGIHNEQFF. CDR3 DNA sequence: TGTGCCAGCAGCCTTGTTTTTGGGGGCATTCACAATGAGCAGTTCTTC.

The CDR3 loop reads CAITKPGLPYNEQFF. The CDR3 DNA sequence: TGTGCCATTACGAAGCCGGGGCTTCCCTACAATGAGCAGTTCTTC. V is TRBV6-2 or TRBV6-3 and J is TRBJ2-1, with D tentatively TRBD1 or TRBD2 (5 bases each). Germline V gene data show CDR1 as MNHEY and CDR2 as SVGEGT. Trimming left V 10 bases short and J 2 bases short, with 18 bases between. The CDR3 extends over 15 amino acids.

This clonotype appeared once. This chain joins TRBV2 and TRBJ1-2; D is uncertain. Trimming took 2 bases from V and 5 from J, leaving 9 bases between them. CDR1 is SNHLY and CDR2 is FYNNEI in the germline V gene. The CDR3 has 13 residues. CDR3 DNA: TGTGCCAGCAGTGAAAACGGACTTTATGGCTACACCTTC. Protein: CASSENGLYGYTF.

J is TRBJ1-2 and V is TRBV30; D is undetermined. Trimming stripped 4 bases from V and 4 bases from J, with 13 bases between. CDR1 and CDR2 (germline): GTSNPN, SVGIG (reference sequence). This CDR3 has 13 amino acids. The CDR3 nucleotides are TGTGCCTGGAAGGACGACCACTTCTATGGCTACACCTTC. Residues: CAWKDDHFYGYTF. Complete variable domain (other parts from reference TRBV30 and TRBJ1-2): SQTIHQWPATLVQPVGSPLSLECTVEGTSNPNLYWYRQAAGRGLQLLFYSVGIGQISSEVPQNLSASRPQDRQFILSSKKLLLSDSGFYLCAWKDDHFYGYTFGSGTRLTVV.

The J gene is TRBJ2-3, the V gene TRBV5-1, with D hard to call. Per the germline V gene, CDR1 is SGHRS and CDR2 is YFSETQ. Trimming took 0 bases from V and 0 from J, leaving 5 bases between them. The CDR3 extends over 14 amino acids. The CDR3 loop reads CASSLDGSTDTQYF. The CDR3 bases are TGCGCCAGCAGCTTGGACGGTAGCACAGATACGCAGTATTTT.

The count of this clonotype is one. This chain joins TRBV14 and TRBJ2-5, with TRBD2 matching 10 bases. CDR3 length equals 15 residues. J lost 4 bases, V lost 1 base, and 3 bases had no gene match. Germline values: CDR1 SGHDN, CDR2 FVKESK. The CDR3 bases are TGTGCCAGCAGCCAAGCTAGCGGGGGAGGAGAGACCCAGTACTTC. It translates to CASSQASGGGETQYF.